This T cell receptor beta chain was captured by sequencing in a study of vaccination and CD4 T cells after COVID-19. The length of the CDR3 is 15 residues. Germline CDR1 is SGHRS and CDR2 is YFSETQ. Trimming cost V 3 bases and J 0 bases, with 12 bases left between them. An Oncomine TCR Beta short-read assay was used to sequence the DNA from cultured CD4+ T cells. TCRdb re-analysed the PCR reads in MiXCR, keeping a single row per CDR3 protein. The data hold some 10,000 distinct CDR3 sequences, with 35% to 50% observed a single time. This clonotype was recorded a few times. Its antigen is undetermined. Treatment of the sample: approximately nine-day PBMC culture with coronavirus spike peptide pools or control peptides (ViraFEST assay).

The receptor was isolated from a human donor who had recovered from COVID-19. The chain is built from TRBV5-1 and TRBJ1-1; D gene unclear. Sequencing was performed on CD4+ T cells from blood, cultured in vitro. CDR3 coding DNA: TGCGCCAGCAGCTCGACGGGTTTGATGAACACTGAAGCTTTCTTT. Amino acid sequence: CASSSTGLMNTEAFF. Based on the CDR3 plus reference TRBV5-1 and TRBJ1-1, the full variable domain is KAGVTQTPRYLIKTRGQQVTLSCSPISGHRSVSWYQQTPGQGLQFLFEYFSETQRNKGNFPGRFSGRQFSNSRSEMNVSTLELGDSALYLCASSSTGLMNTEAFFGQGTRLTVV.